This T cell receptor (beta chain) was observed in a study of shared clonotypes between healthy human individuals. Regarding the study as a whole: Represented diversity, genetic and exposure-history alike, was limited by few donors.

Naive CD8 cells lacked CD45RO, underwent positive selection for CCR7 and left out terminally differentiated effector memory CD45RA+ cells. Libraries were prepared by immunoSEQ multiplex PCR; TCRdb keeps only in-frame clonotypes and omits some of them. Among about 2.1 million clones listed, roughly 93% were seen once. CDR3 size: 15 residues. Trimming removed 6 bases from V and 2 bases from J, with 15 bases in between. Germline CDR1 reads LGHNA; CDR2 reads YNFKEQ. This clone was seen a single time. The antigen is unknown. Sequenced input: naive CD8+ T cells from PBMCs. The TCR originated in a man younger than 35 in good health. Some clones in this sample may be carry-over from other donors' samples. This sequence joins TRBV4-2 and TRBJ2-3, with a weak D call TRBD2 (6 bases). Here the CDR3 DNA reads TGTGCCAGCAGTCCCGGCGGGGTAATCACAGATACGCAGTATTTT. Translating it yields CASSPGGVITDTQYF.